Sequencing of this TCR beta chain was carried out in a study of vaccination effects on CD4 cells after COVID-19. As for the study in general: The participants, recipients of two vaccine doses, got either BNT162b2 or mRNA-1273. Pre-vaccine samples were drawn 16 days and one week before the first dose. Findings and limits, study-wide: Late in the post-vaccination period, infection-induced and vaccine-induced clones underwent marked clonal contraction.

CD4+ T cells specific for antigen were expanded with viral peptide pools by the ViraFEST assay before sequencing. Culture proceeded for nine to ten days, and CD4+ T cells were then isolated. The person had a PCR-confirmed SARS-CoV-2 infection during March to December 2020. V lost 4 bases, J lost 1 base, and 10 bases lay in between. The CDR3 runs 14 residues. CDR1 is SGHAT and CDR2 is FQNNGV in the germline V gene. The assay was immunoSEQ multiplex PCR, and TCRdb's table has in-frame clones only and misses some. The sample shows some 40,000 clones, 55% to 75% of them seen only once. To note about this clone: Its antigen is undetermined.

The sequence derives from a human donor who had a prior SARS-CoV-2 infection. The sequencing used CD4+ T cells from PBMCs cultured with HCoV-NL63 spike peptides, collected before COVID-19 vaccination. This sequence joins TRBV11-2 and TRBJ1-1; no clear D. CDR3 DNA sequence: TGTGCCAGCAGCTACAACCAGGCGAACACTGAAGCTTTCTTT. This sequence encodes CASSYNQANTEAFF.